The clone carrying this T cell receptor (beta chain) showed up many times. PBMCs were collected from a 10 ml volume of fresh peripheral blood. This entry belongs to a study of T cells in Graves' hyperthyroidism and ophthalmopathy. Authors of the study amplified TCR beta CDR3 regions from RNA transcripts. The primer set for the first-round RT-PCR of the TCR CDR3 was HTBI. TCRdb processed the multiplex PCR reads anew with MiXCR; each CDR3 protein has one entry. Of hundreds of thousands of distinct CDR3 sequences in the sample, 15% to 20% were seen once. Germline CDR1 and CDR2: SGHTA and FQGNSA. V dropped 1 base and J dropped 5 bases, with 12 bases sitting between them. This CDR3 region has 14 residues.

Sequencing was performed on blood. J is TRBJ2-7 and V is TRBV7-2, with D tentatively TRBD2 (5 bases). The sequence was collected from a man between 40 and 49 years old with Graves' ophthalmopathy. CDR3 residues: CASSLGAGNNEQYF. CDR3 sequence (DNA): TGTGCCAGCAGCTTAGGCGCCGGGAACAACGAGCAGTACTTC.